Presented here are 23 T cell receptor beta chains from one specimen sequenced in a study of blood T cell repertoires in COVID-19. Sequencing was performed with immunoSEQ multiplex PCR; in TCRdb, only in-frame clones are kept and a portion is missing. The sample records approximately 240,000 clones, roughly three quarters being singletons. The sequencing input was peripheral blood. All receptors derive from a woman between 35 and 50 years old with active or convalescent COVID-19.

This chain uses TRBV24-1 with TRBJ1-1; D unresolved. The CDR3 consists of 13 residues. The germline V gene encodes CDR1 KGHDR and CDR2 SFDVKD. The germline V and J ends were trimmed by 0 bases and 3 bases, with 4 bases remaining between them. The CDR3 DNA reads TGTGCCACCAGTGATTTGTCCTACACTGAAGCTTTCTTT. Its protein product is CATSDLSYTEAFF.

This chain uses TRBV19 with TRBJ2-5, with 9 bases aligning to TRBD2. The CDR3 contains 15 residues. From germline, CDR1 is LNHDA and CDR2 SQIVND (reference sequence). The V and J ends lost 5 bases and 5 bases, in that order; junction bases with no gene match: 9. The CDR3 loop reads CASSPQAGGRETQYF. CDR3 DNA sequence: TGTGCCAGTAGTCCCCAAGCGGGGGGCCGGGAGACCCAGTACTTC.

A few counts support this clone. This chain connects TRBV15 to TRBJ2-7; 8 bases are shared with TRBD1. Germline lookup yields CDR1 LNHNV and CDR2 YYDKDF (reference sequence). The V gene end was trimmed by 1 base and the J gene end by 0 bases; junction bases not matched to a gene: 2. The CDR3 sequence is 15 residues long. The CDR3 region has the DNA TGTGCCACCAGCAGAGGTGGACAGGGCTCCTACGAGCAGTACTTC. Translation gives CATSRGGQGSYEQYF.

The chain couples TRBV11-2 to TRBJ2-7; the match to TRBD1 covers 11 bases. Unmatched junction bases numbered 11, after V lost 5 bases and J lost 5 bases. The CDR3 runs to 16 residues. From germline, CDR1 is SGHAT and CDR2 FQNNGV. The CDR3 spells CASSDPGQGVRDEQYF. CDR3 DNA: TGTGCCAGCAGCGATCCGGGACAGGGGGTAAGGGACGAGCAGTACTTC.

This clone appeared a single time. The V gene is TRBV29-1, the J gene TRBJ1-2; D may be TRBD1 (6 bases). The CDR3 covers 12 residues. The V gene's germline CDR1 is SQVTM and CDR2 ANQGSEA. Trimming removed 4 bases at V and 4 bases at J, with 10 bases between. This chain's CDR3 is CSVAVRGYGYTF. The CDR3 nucleotides read TGCAGCGTTGCAGTCAGGGGCTATGGCTACACCTTC.

The rearrangement joins TRBV5-4 to TRBJ2-5; D gene uncertain. This CDR3 has 14 residues. V was pared by 0 bases and J by 1 base, with 7 bases between. Germline CDR1 reads SGHNT; CDR2 reads YYREEE (reference sequence). The CDR3 nucleotides are TGTGCCAGCAGCTTGGCCCGTATCCAAGAGACCCAGTACTTC. This gives the protein CASSLARIQETQYF.

This sequence joins TRBV6-5 and TRBJ1-6; D uncertain. In germline, CDR1 is MNHEY, CDR2 SVGAGI. This CDR3 spans 13 amino acids. V gave up 4 bases and J gave up 3 bases, with 4 bases separating them. This CDR3 reads CASSFFYNSPLHF. CDR3 nucleotides: TGTGCCAGCAGTTTCTTCTATAATTCACCCCTCCACTTT.

The CDR3, as DNA: TGTGCCAGCAGTTCGGTTCCTCCGGAGCAGTACTTC. Its protein is CASSSVPPEQYF. This chain uses TRBV6-2 or TRBV6-3 with TRBJ2-7; D unclear. CDR1 and CDR2 from the germline V gene are MNHEY and SVGEGT. The length of the CDR3 is 12 residues. Trimming left V 4 bases short and J 7 bases short, with 11 bases between.

The genes are TRBV11-2 and TRBJ2-2, with D possibly TRBD2 on 5 matching bases. The germline V and J ends were trimmed by 4 bases and 3 bases, with 12 bases remaining between them. Germline V gives CDR1 SGHAT, CDR2 FQNNGV. This CDR3 contains 15 residues. The CDR3 reads CASSSVRGYTGELFF. As DNA, the CDR3 is TGTGCCAGCAGCTCGGTCCGGGGATACACCGGGGAGCTGTTTTTT.

This clone was picked up one time. J is TRBJ2-1 and V is TRBV12-3 or TRBV12-4, with D unresolved. The CDR3 has 12 amino acids. Trimming pared 1 base from V and 7 bases from J, leaving 5 bases between. The CDR3 DNA reads as TGTGCCAGCAGTTTAGGAACTAATGAGCAGTTCTTC. Its translation: CASSLGTNEQFF.

The chain uses TRBV5-1 and TRBJ2-1, with 8 bases matching TRBD2. Germline V gene sequence: CDR1 SGHRS, CDR2 YFSETQ. This CDR3 is built from 15 residues. With 4 bases clipped from V and 3 bases from J, the junction kept 6 bases outside the gene matches. For the CDR3, the DNA is TGCGCCAGCAGCCCCCTAGCGGGCGGCTACAATGAGCAGTTCTTC. This sequence encodes CASSPLAGGYNEQFF.

The chain couples TRBV5-1 to TRBJ2-1; 12 bases match TRBD1. Germline assignment: CDR1 SGHRS and CDR2 YFSETQ. V gave up 4 bases and J gave up 9 bases; unmatched junction bases: 11. This CDR3 contains 16 residues. CDR3 DNA: TGCGCCAGCAGCCTATCGGGACAGGGGGCGTCCGGTGAGCAGTTCTTC. Residues: CASSLSGQGASGEQFF.

This clone came up once. The rearrangement uses TRBV2 and TRBJ2-2; 7 bases agree with TRBD1. Looked up from germline, CDR1 is SNHLY and CDR2 is FYNNEI. Unmatched junction bases numbered 5, after V lost 7 bases and J lost 3 bases. The CDR3 spans 14 residues. CDR3 region: CASTGQGDTGELFF. The DNA for the CDR3 is TGTGCCAGCACGGGGCAGGGGGACACCGGGGAGCTGTTTTTT.

The chain employs TRBV5-6 and TRBJ1-6; no clear D gene. Trimming removed 1 base from V and 9 bases from J, with 11 bases in between. Germline CDR1 reads SGHDT; CDR2 reads YYEEEE. This CDR3 has 14 amino acids. CDR3 protein: CASSLQEFSSPLHF. The CDR3 DNA sequence: TGTGCCAGCAGCTTGCAGGAATTCAGTTCACCCCTCCACTTT.

V gene TRBV11-2 combines with J gene TRBJ1-6; the D gene is possibly TRBD1 (5 bases). The CDR3 sequence is 15 residues long. Trimming removed 0 bases at V and 7 bases at J, with 10 bases between. CDR1 and CDR2 from the germline V gene are SGHAT and FQNNGV. CDR3 nucleotide sequence: TGTGCCAGCAGCTTAGAAAGGGGCAGGAATTCACCCCTCCACTTT. It translates to CASSLERGRNSPLHF.

The chain has TRBV18 and TRBJ2-3, with TRBD1 matching over 10 bases. Per the germline V gene, CDR1 is KGHSH and CDR2 is LQKENI. This CDR3 is 20 amino acids long. After removal of 0 bases from V and 0 bases from J, the junction contained 12 bases not matched to a gene. The CDR3 sequence: CASSPPRQGADEFSTDTQYF. The DNA of the CDR3 is TGTGCCAGCTCACCACCTCGACAGGGGGCAGATGAGTTTAGCACAGATACGCAGTATTTT.

The rearrangement links TRBV19 to TRBJ1-3; D remains unclear. The CDR3 is made up of 14 amino acids. Between the trimmed V and J ends, which lost 3 bases and 0 bases, there was a span of 6 bases. Germline V lookup: CDR1 LNHDA, CDR2 SQIVND (reference sequence). The CDR3 loop reads CASSMQISGNTIYF. The CDR3 DNA reads TGTGCCAGTAGTATGCAGATCTCTGGAAACACCATATATTTT. The variable domain in full, completed from reference TRBV19 and TRBJ1-3, reads DGGITQSPKYLFRKEGQNVTLSCEQNLNHDAMYWYRQDPGQGLRLIYYSQIVNDFQKGDIAEGYSVSREKKESFPLTVTSAQKNPTAFYLCASSMQISGNTIYFGEGSWLTVV.

The gene calls are TRBV5-1 and TRBJ2-3; perhaps TRBD1 as D (5 bases). In germline, CDR1 is SGHRS, CDR2 YFSETQ. The ends were cut back, 6 bases at V and 8 bases at J, with 28 bases in the middle. CDR3 size: 17 residues. In DNA, the CDR3 is TGCGCCAGCACCTCGATCGGAGACAGCCCTACCCAGCGTACGCAGTATTTT. It is translated as CASTSIGDSPTQRTQYF.

This chain joins TRBV5-4 and TRBJ2-1, with 10 bases identical to TRBD2. The germline gives CDR1 SGHNT, CDR2 YYREEE (reference sequence). J was trimmed by 0 bases and V by 4 bases; bases with no gene match: 7. The CDR3 extends over 17 amino acids. This CDR3 reads CASSLRLAGNSYNEQFF. The CDR3 nucleotides are TGTGCCAGCAGCCTCCGACTAGCGGGTAACTCCTACAATGAGCAGTTCTTC.

This rearrangement joins TRBV7-7 to TRBJ2-2; maybe TRBD1 (6 bases). Germline V gene data show CDR1 as SSHAT and CDR2 as FNYEAQ (reference sequence). The CDR3 is 20 residues long. V was trimmed by 0 bases and J by 0 bases, leaving 20 bases between them. CDR3: CASSLAPGTQPASNTGELFF. CDR3 DNA: TGTGCCAGCAGCTTAGCACCCGGGACACAACCCGCCTCGAACACCGGGGAGCTGTTTTTT.

The chain is built from TRBV7-9 and TRBJ2-7; 7 bases fit TRBD2. CDR3 length: 15 amino acids. Germline trimming cut 4 bases from V and 1 base from J; bases unmatched to any gene: 7. Germline V lookup: CDR1 SEHNR, CDR2 FQNEAQ (reference sequence). The DNA of the CDR3 is TGTGCCAGCAGCTGGGCGGGGGAACCTTCCTACGAGCAGTACTTC. This codes for CASSWAGEPSYEQYF.

The chain couples TRBV12-3 or TRBV12-4 to TRBJ1-1; D is possibly TRBD1 (5 bases). The CDR3 covers 13 residues. V gave up 6 bases and J gave up 4 bases, with 12 bases separating them. The CDR3 DNA is TGTGCCAGCAGAGTAGGGGTATCCACTGAAGCTTTCTTT. Protein: CASRVGVSTEAFF.

This rearrangement joins TRBV5-4 to TRBJ2-1, with D tentatively TRBD2 (5 bases). Germline V CDR1 and CDR2: SGHNT, YYREEE (reference sequence). The length of the CDR3 is 13 residues. V was pared by 4 bases and J by 8 bases, with 13 bases between. The CDR3 DNA reads TGTGCCAGCAGCCAAGGACTGGCCGATGAGCAGTTCTTC. Translating it yields CASSQGLADEQFF. The variable domain in full, completed from reference TRBV5-4 and TRBJ2-1, reads ETGVTQSPTHLIKTRGQQVTLRCSSQSGHNTVSWYQQALGQGPQFIFQYYREEENGRGNFPPRFSGLQFPNYSSELNVNALELDDSALYLCASSQGLADEQFFGPGTRLTVL.